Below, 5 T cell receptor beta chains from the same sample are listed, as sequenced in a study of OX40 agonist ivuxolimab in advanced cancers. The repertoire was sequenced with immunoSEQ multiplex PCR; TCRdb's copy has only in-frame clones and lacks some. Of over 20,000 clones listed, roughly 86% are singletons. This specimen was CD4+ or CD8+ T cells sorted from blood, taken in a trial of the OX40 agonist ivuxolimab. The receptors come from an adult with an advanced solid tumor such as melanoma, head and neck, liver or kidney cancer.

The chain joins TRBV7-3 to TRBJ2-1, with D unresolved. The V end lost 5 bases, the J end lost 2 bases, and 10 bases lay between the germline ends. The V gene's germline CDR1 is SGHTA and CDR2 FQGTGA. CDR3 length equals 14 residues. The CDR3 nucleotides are TGTGCCAGCAGCGGTCCCAACACCTACAATGAGCAGTTCTTC. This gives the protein CASSGPNTYNEQFF.

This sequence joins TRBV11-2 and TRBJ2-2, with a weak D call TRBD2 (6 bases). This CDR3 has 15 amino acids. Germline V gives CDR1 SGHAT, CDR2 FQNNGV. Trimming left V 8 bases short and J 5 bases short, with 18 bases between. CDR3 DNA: TGTGCCAGCGGCAGACCGGGACTCGATACCGGGGAGCTGTTTTTT. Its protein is CASGRPGLDTGELFF.

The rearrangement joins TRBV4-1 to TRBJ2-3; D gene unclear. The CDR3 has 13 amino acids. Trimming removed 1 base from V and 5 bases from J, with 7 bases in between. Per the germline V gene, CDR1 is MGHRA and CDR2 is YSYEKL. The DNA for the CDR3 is TGCGCCAGCAGCCAAGTACCAATAGATACGCAGTATTTT. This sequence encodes CASSQVPIDTQYF.

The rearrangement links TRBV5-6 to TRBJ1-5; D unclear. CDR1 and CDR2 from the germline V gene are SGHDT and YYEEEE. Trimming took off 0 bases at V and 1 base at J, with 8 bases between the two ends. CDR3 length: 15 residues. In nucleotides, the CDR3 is TGTGCCAGCAGCTTGGAGGGTGTGAGCAATCAGCCCCAGCATTTT. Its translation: CASSLEGVSNQPQHF.

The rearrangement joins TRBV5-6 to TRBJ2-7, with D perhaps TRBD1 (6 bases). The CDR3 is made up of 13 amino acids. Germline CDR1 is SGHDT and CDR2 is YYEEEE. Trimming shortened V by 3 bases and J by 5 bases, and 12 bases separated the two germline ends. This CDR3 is CASSSSYRDEQYF. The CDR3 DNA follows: TGTGCCAGCAGCTCCAGCTACAGGGACGAGCAGTACTTC.